This T cell receptor beta chain was documented in a study of neurological immune-mediated disorders. Time point here: longitudinal time-point 2. This clonotype was observed many times. CDR3 length equals 13 residues. The V gene lost 6 bases and the J gene lost 0 bases, with 8 bases spanning the gap. Using its own MiXCR run on the 5' RACE reads, TCRdb lists one record per CDR3 protein. The data contain approximately 89,000 distinct CDR3 sequences, approximately 13% of them singletons. This rearrangement joins TRBV12-3 or TRBV12-4 to TRBJ1-1, with D uncertain. The clonotype comes from a female donor with HTLV-1-associated myelopathy (HAM/TSP). Sequencing used PBMCs. CDR3 loop: CASSSQMNTEAFF. In DNA, the CDR3 is TGTGCCAGCAGCAGTCAGATGAACACTGAAGCTTTCTTT.